This note documents a single T cell receptor beta chain sequence. The antigen remains unidentified. This specimen belongs to a study of shared clonotypes between healthy human individuals. The study, taken as a whole, reports: In several donors, around 5.5% of naive CD4 clonotypes appeared in common. Sampling used blood alone; tissue repertoires probably differ. Clonotypes shared by all four donors outscored non-shared clonotypes in generation probability. Incomplete sequencing of sorted subsets was indicated by rarefaction despite large depth.

Germline CDR1 and CDR2: SNHLY and FYNNEI. V was trimmed by 9 bases and J by 5 bases, leaving 22 bases between them. This CDR3 has 15 amino acids. Repertoires were generated with immunoSEQ multiplex PCR, while TCRdb's copy carries only in-frame clones and drops some. The sample lists about 1.1 million clones, approximately 77% seen once, with roughly 0.83% in the top ten. V is TRBV2 and J is TRBJ2-5; tentative D call: TRBD2 (5 bases). The receptor was derived from a man in his late teens or twenties in good health. Some clones in this sample may be carry-over from other donors' samples. Sequenced material: memory CD4+ T cells from PBMCs. Sample subset: CD45RA-negative fraction. CDR3 loop: CASTEGRGIGETQYF. The CDR3 nucleotides read TGTGCCAGTACCGAGGGTCGGGGAATTGGGGAGACCCAGTACTTC.